This T cell receptor beta chain was obtained from a study of blood T cells in healthy people across ages. The V end was cut by 7 bases, the J end by 6 bases, with 18 bases between. Germline assignment: CDR1 MGHDK and CDR2 SYGVNS. There are 14 residues in the CDR3. A sample-barcoded 5' primer and a J-beta primer mix were used in a second PCR of roughly 7 to 11 cycles. TCRdb re-called the 5' RACE reads with MiXCR, one entry per CDR3 protein. The sample yields approximately 600,000 distinct CDR3 sequences, about 53% seen once. This receptor was obtained from a man in his fifties or sixties in good health. This chain connects TRBV25-1 to TRBJ1-2; D is perhaps TRBD1 (6 bases). Material: blood. The CDR3 DNA reads TGTGCCAGCACTGGCACGGGGGCGGCCGATGGCTACACCTTC. Its protein product is CASTGTGAADGYTF.